Here is one TCR beta chain with its context. With V trimmed by 7 bases and J by 8 bases, 5 bases remained unmatched. Germline CDR1 and CDR2: SQVTM and ANQGSEA. The CDR3 loop spans 12 amino acids. The record originates from a study of control samples from healthy donors and cancer patients. Assay: immunoSEQ multiplex PCR; the TCRdb copy retains only in-frame clones and omits some. The data contain approximately 160,000 clones, around 90% of them seen just once; the ten biggest clones take up 0.68%. The rearrangement uses TRBV29-1 and TRBJ1-4, with 9 bases matching TRBD1. The sequence was obtained from a woman aged 25-40 years in good health. The specimen sequenced was blood. The CDR3 coding sequence is TGCAGCGCGACAGGGGGGGACGAAAAACTGTTTTTT. It is translated as CSATGGDEKLFF.